The rows below give T cell receptor beta chains drawn from one sample of a study of cytotoxic CD8 clonotypes in ibrutinib-treated CLL. Assay used: immunoSEQ multiplex PCR; TCRdb lists only in-frame clones, some missing. The table shows 150,000 to 200,000 clones, with 70% to 90% occurring only once. Source: PBMCs, taken at disease progression, from a patient treated with ibrutinib. These receptors all stem from a human donor with chronic lymphocytic leukemia. Each CDR3 is given with its conserved first and last residue. The D gene is left open where the match is weak.

length,D,V,J,CDR3
13,-,TRBV30,TRBJ2-3,CAWASRSTDTQYF
16,-,TRBV6-1,TRBJ2-1,CASSALFVAPYNEQFF
17,-,TRBV7-6,TRBJ2-2,CASTTLSGGLDTGELFF
14,-,TRBV6-6,TRBJ2-1,CASRVGISYNEQFF
13,-,TRBV5-1,TRBJ2-5,CASSLYSQETQYF
11,-,TRBV18,TRBJ2-1,CASSPQGEQFF
16,-,TRBV18,TRBJ1-1,CASSLGGSGVHTEAFF
14,-,TRBV15,TRBJ1-2,CATSSGTGVWGYTF
14,TRBD1,TRBV5-6,TRBJ1-1,CASSFRGLNTEAFF
13,TRBD2,TRBV7-9,TRBJ2-1,CASRREGGHEQFF
14,-,TRBV5-1,TRBJ2-1,CASSLEGIYNEQFF
16,-,TRBV19,TRBJ2-4,CASSPTGGRVKNIQYF
17,-,TRBV14,TRBJ2-5,CASSQVLTSAVQETQYF
16,TRBD2,TRBV9,TRBJ2-7,CASSVGGWEGGYEQYF
15,TRBD2,TRBV28,TRBJ2-1,CASSLLAGANGEQFF
13,-,TRBV30,TRBJ1-2,CAWSAGQNYGYTF
14,TRBD1,TRBV6-1,TRBJ1-3,CASIDRGLRNTIYF
14,TRBD1,TRBV28,TRBJ1-1,CASTPGTVYTEAFF
11,-,TRBV20-1,TRBJ2-3,CSVRPGDTQYF
13,-,TRBV2,TRBJ2-5,CASGRGLSETQYF
13,-,TRBV29-1,TRBJ2-5,CSVVYSEWETQYF
20,TRBD1,TRBV5-1,TRBJ2-4,CASSWGDRGPLGLAKNIQYF
15,-,TRBV11-3,TRBJ1-1,CASSLGNSMNTEAFF
13,-,TRBV6-5,TRBJ2-7,CASSWRGSYEQYF
11,-,TRBV13,TRBJ2-3,CASSFTDTQYF
15,TRBD1,TRBV7-9,TRBJ2-7,CASSSGTGSYYEQYF
15,-,TRBV27,TRBJ2-2,CASSPRQVNTGELFF
16,TRBD2,TRBV4-3,TRBJ2-7,CASSLLAGGLSYEQYF
15,-,TRBV9,TRBJ1-5,CASSPLSATNQPQHF
15,TRBD2,TRBV19,TRBJ2-7,CASSISSGRPGEQYF
17,TRBD2,TRBV19,TRBJ2-2,CASSGGTSGRLTGELFF